One and the same sample provided the 28 T cell receptor beta chains below, sequenced in a study of T cell responses to AZD1222 COVID-19 vaccine. The data were produced by immunoSEQ multiplex PCR, yet TCRdb's version contains in-frame clones alone and is incomplete. The table lists tens of thousands of clones, 80% to 85% of them singletons. This sample comprised peripheral blood, obtained on day 0 of AZD1222 vaccination. The receptors here all came from an adult in good health.

This clone has more than one count but fewer than ten. The chain uses TRBV13 and TRBJ1-6, with D perhaps TRBD1 (5 bases). Germline V gene data show CDR1 as PRHDT and CDR2 as FYEKMQ (reference sequence). V was trimmed by 1 base and J by 4 bases, leaving 11 bases between them. This CDR3 has 16 amino acids. The CDR3 DNA reads as TGTGCCAGCAGCTTAGCAGGGAGCGCTTATAATTCACCCCTCCACTTT. Protein: CASSLAGSAYNSPLHF. Combining the CDR3 with reference TRBV13 and TRBJ1-6 gives the whole variable domain AAGVIQSPRHLIKEKRETATLKCYPIPRHDTVYWYQQGPGQDPQFLISFYEKMQSDKGSIPDRFSAQQFSDYHSELNMSSLELGDSALYFCASSLAGSAYNSPLHFGNGTRLTVT.

The J gene is TRBJ1-2, the V gene TRBV25-1; TRBD1 is a possible D gene (6 bases). The germline gives CDR1 MGHDK, CDR2 SYGVNS. The CDR3 is made up of 12 amino acids. V dropped 5 bases and J dropped 8 bases, with 12 bases sitting between them. This chain's CDR3 is CASSPGARGYTF. The CDR3 bases are TGTGCCAGCAGTCCGGGGGCGAGGGGCTACACCTTC.

The chain joins TRBV5-6 to TRBJ2-7, with 8 bases lining up with TRBD2. The germline CDR1 and CDR2 sequences are SGHDT and YYEEEE. The CDR3 spans 17 residues. J lost 3 bases, V lost 0 bases, and 11 bases had no gene match. This CDR3 is CASSLAGLEPRIYEQYF. The CDR3 bases are TGTGCCAGCAGCTTGGCGGGACTAGAGCCACGAATCTACGAGCAGTACTTC. The full variable domain, in which reference TRBV5-6 and TRBJ2-7 provide the parts outside the CDR3, is DAGVTQSPTHLIKTRGQQVTLRCSPKSGHDTVSWYQQALGQGPQFIFQYYEEEERQRGNFPDRFSGHQFPNYSSELNVNALLLGDSALYLCASSLAGLEPRIYEQYFGPGTRLTVT.

The J gene is TRBJ1-2, the V gene TRBV27, with 10 bases lining up with TRBD1. The CDR3 loop spans 14 amino acids. Unmatched junction bases numbered 4, after V lost 3 bases and J lost 6 bases. The germline V gene has CDR1 MNHEY and CDR2 SMNVEV (reference sequence). As DNA, the CDR3 is TGTGCCAGCAGTTTTAGGACAGGGGGTGATGGCTACACCTTC. It specifies CASSFRTGGDGYTF.

The genes are TRBV4-1 and TRBJ1-4, with 9 bases lining up with TRBD1. There are 17 residues in the CDR3. Looked up from germline, CDR1 is MGHRA and CDR2 is YSYEKL. V trimming: 2 bases; J trimming: 1 base; junction bases outside the gene matches: 5. CDR3 residues: CASSQTGGERTNEKLFF. Here the CDR3 DNA reads TGCGCCAGCAGCCAAACAGGGGGCGAGAGAACTAATGAAAAACTGTTTTTT.

This clone was detected once. This chain uses TRBV2 with TRBJ1-1; 7 bases are a match to TRBD1. CDR3 length equals 13 residues. Losses at the gene ends were 6 bases for V and 4 bases for J; bases not matched to a gene: 5. Germline CDR1 reads SNHLY; CDR2 reads FYNNEI. CDR3 in amino acids: CASSPDRPTEAFF. CDR3 DNA sequence: TGTGCCAGCAGCCCGGACAGGCCCACTGAAGCTTTCTTT.

This clone appeared a few times. The chain joins TRBV6-2 or TRBV6-3 to TRBJ2-1; D gene uncertain. Germline V lookup: CDR1 MNHEY, CDR2 SVGEGT. The CDR3 spans 14 residues. The V and J ends lost 6 bases and 6 bases respectively, with 15 bases between them. The chain's CDR3 is CASSFRRPFNEQFF. CDR3 nucleotides: TGTGCCAGCAGCTTTCGACGACCCTTCAATGAGCAGTTCTTC.

The chain recombines TRBV27 with TRBJ2-7; D not resolved. From germline, CDR1 is MNHEY and CDR2 SMNVEV (reference sequence). V was pared by 4 bases and J by 4 bases, with 11 bases between. The CDR3 spans 13 residues. In DNA form, the CDR3 reads TGTGCCAGCAGTTCGGACGGCTATTACGAGCAGTACTTC. It yields the protein CASSSDGYYEQYF.

The rearrangement links TRBV27 to TRBJ1-1, with D perhaps matching TRBD1 (5 bases). Looked up from germline, CDR1 is MNHEY and CDR2 is SMNVEV (reference sequence). This CDR3 has 12 amino acids. DNA for the CDR3: TGTGCAAGCGGGTGGGGGGACACTGAAGCTTTCTTT. Protein product: CASGWGDTEAFF.

The CDR3 protein is CASRLGSEFTGELFF. CDR3 DNA: TGTGCCAGCAGACTTGGTTCCGAATTCACCGGGGAGCTGTTTTTT. This chain connects TRBV21-1 to TRBJ2-2; the D call in the table, TRBD2, was not verified against the DNA. TRBV21-1 is a pseudogene. The CDR3 is made up of 15 amino acids.

The chain links TRBV2 to TRBJ2-3; possibly TRBD1 or TRBD2 for D (5 bases each). There are 16 residues in the CDR3. With 3 bases removed from V and 1 base from J, the gap between germline ends came to 14 bases. The germline V gene encodes CDR1 SNHLY and CDR2 FYNNEI. This CDR3 is CASSDLTGTGTDTQYF. As DNA, the CDR3 is TGTGCCAGCAGTGATTTGACGGGGACGGGCACAGATACGCAGTATTTT. Drawing the rest from reference TRBV2 and TRBJ2-3, the complete variable domain is EPEVTQTPSHQVTQMGQEVILRCVPISNHLYFYWYRQILGQKVEFLVSFYNNEISEKSEIFDDQFSVERPDGSNFTLKIRSTKLEDSAMYFCASSDLTGTGTDTQYFGPGTRLTVL.

The chain links TRBV28 to TRBJ2-7; 12 bases match TRBD1. The CDR3 has 17 residues. From germline, CDR1 is MDHEN and CDR2 SYDVKM. Trimming at V came to 6 bases and at J to 3 bases, leaving 12 bases not matched to a gene. DNA of the CDR3: TGTGCCAGCAGGTTCGCTAGCGGGACAGGGGGCATCTACGAGCAGTACTTC. This codes for CASRFASGTGGIYEQYF. The full variable domain, with the rest looked up from reference TRBV28 and TRBJ2-7, is DVKVTQSSRYLVKRTGEKVFLECVQDMDHENMFWYRQDPGLGLRLIYFSYDVKMKEKGDIPEGYSVSREKKERFSLILESASTNQTSMYLCASRFASGTGGIYEQYFGPGTRLTVT.

The CDR3 loop is CASSPREWMGKDYEQYF. CDR3 DNA sequence: TGTGCCAGCAGCCCCAGGGAATGGATGGGTAAGGACTACGAGCAGTACTTC. The chain recombines TRBV7-8 with TRBJ2-7, with D possibly being TRBD1 (5 bases). CDR1 and CDR2 from the germline V gene are SGHVS and FQNEAQ. Trimming stripped 5 bases from V and 3 bases from J, with 23 bases between. The CDR3 is 17 residues long.

In this sample, this clone turned up a few times. The V gene is TRBV30, the J gene TRBJ2-6; D not certain. Germline CDR1 reads GTSNPN; CDR2 reads SVGIG (reference sequence). The CDR3 length is 12 residues. V was clipped by 6 bases and J by 3 bases, with 6 bases between them. Here the CDR3 reads CACHRGANVLTF. CDR3 DNA sequence: TGTGCCTGTCATCGTGGGGCCAACGTCCTGACTTTC.

J is TRBJ2-1 and V is TRBV9; 14 positions agree with TRBD2. This CDR3 has 18 amino acids. V gave up 4 bases and J gave up 0 bases; unmatched junction bases: 6. Germline V lookup: CDR1 SGDLS, CDR2 YYNGEE. The CDR3 is CASSPGTSGGYSYNEQFF. The DNA of the CDR3 is TGTGCCAGCAGCCCCGGGACTAGCGGGGGATACTCCTACAATGAGCAGTTCTTC.

The V and J genes are TRBV7-8 and TRBJ2-7; TRBD1 aligns across 9 bases. V trimming: 5 bases; J trimming: 2 bases; junction bases outside the gene matches: 19. Germline V CDR1 and CDR2: SGHVS, FQNEAQ. The CDR3 runs 19 residues. CDR3: CASSHSTGSGTGKTYEQYF. Written as DNA, the CDR3 is TGTGCCAGCAGCCATAGCACAGGGTCCGGGACAGGGAAAACCTACGAGCAGTACTTC.

The V call is TRBV7-9, the J call TRBJ2-7, with 11 nucleotides matching TRBD1. The CDR3 sequence is 15 residues long. Germline V lookup: CDR1 SEHNR, CDR2 FQNEAQ (reference sequence). Trimming removed 5 bases from V and 2 bases from J; junction bases left unmatched: 5. CDR3 in DNA: TGTGCCAGCAGCGCGCCGGGACAGGGGGCCTACGAGCAGTACTTC. Translated, it gives CASSAPGQGAYEQYF.

The V call is TRBV3-1 (or the pseudogene TRBV3-2), the J call TRBJ1-1; D is perhaps TRBD1 (6 bases). CDR1 is LGHDT, CDR2 YNNKEL, per germline (reference sequence). The CDR3 spans 16 residues. Trimming removed 0 bases from V and 6 bases from J, with 17 bases in between. DNA of the CDR3: TGTGCCAGCAGCCAAGATGGGAGGGGGGTAGGCTCTGAAGCTTTCTTT. The encoded protein is CASSQDGRGVGSEAFF.

Worth noting for this clone: Germline and junction disagree at one end, which may indicate a read error. The chain uses TRBV7-7 and TRBJ2-2, with D possibly TRBD2 on 5 matching bases. CDR3 length equals 16 residues. Per germline, CDR1 SSHAT and CDR2 FNYEAQ (reference sequence). In DNA form, the CDR3 reads TGTGCTAGCAGCTTAGCGTTGTTGCCGAACACCGGGGAGCTGTTTTTT. It yields the protein CASSLALLPNTGELFF. The full variable domain, rest sourced from reference TRBV7-7 and TRBJ2-2, is GAGVSQSPRYKVTKRGQDVTLRCDPISSHATLYWYQQALGQGPEFLTYFNYEAQPDKSGLPSDRFSAERPEGSISTLTIQRTEQRDSAMYRCASSLALLPNTGELFFGEGSRLTVL.

This clone was observed once. CDR3 region: CASSLPREGGLFF. In DNA form, the CDR3 reads TGTGCCAGCAGTTTGCCCAGGGAAGGTGGGCTGTTTTTT. The V and J genes are TRBV12-3 or TRBV12-4 and TRBJ2-2, with D possibly being TRBD1 (5 bases). Deletions cut 3 bases from V and 13 bases from J, with 15 bases between. CDR3 length: 13 amino acids.

In its sample, this clone was seen a few times. V gene TRBV10-3 combines with J gene TRBJ2-1; 12 bases are a match to TRBD2. The CDR3 has 15 residues. CDR1 is ENHRY, CDR2 SYGVKD, per germline. V lost 6 bases to trimming and J lost 3 bases; unmatched junction nucleotides: 3. DNA for the CDR3: TGTGCCATCAGCCTAGCGGGGGGGAACTACAATGAGCAGTTCTTC. This gives the protein CAISLAGGNYNEQFF.

The genes are TRBV11-2 and TRBJ1-3, with D unclear. Germline assignment: CDR1 SGHAT and CDR2 FQNNGV. The V end lost 3 bases, the J end lost 4 bases, and 10 bases lay between the germline ends. CDR3 length equals 14 residues. The CDR3 DNA reads as TGTGCCAGCAGCTTGTATTCTTACGGAAACACCATATATTTT. This sequence encodes CASSLYSYGNTIYF.

This sequence joins TRBV6-5 and TRBJ1-2; a weak D match, TRBD1 (5 bases). V shed 4 bases and J shed 3 bases, with 12 bases lying between them. From germline, CDR1 is MNHEY and CDR2 SVGAGI. This CDR3 spans 14 amino acids. The CDR3 DNA reads TGTGCCAGCAGTTTCAGCAGGGCTGACTATGGCTACACCTTC. It encodes CASSFSRADYGYTF.

Only one count was recorded for this clone. The chain joins TRBV18 to TRBJ2-5, with 7 bases identical to TRBD1. The J segment lost 4 bases and the V segment lost 1 base, leaving 6 bases of the junction unmatched. Germline V gene sequence: CDR1 KGHSH, CDR2 LQKENI. The CDR3 consists of 15 residues. The DNA for the CDR3 is TGTGCCAGCTCACCACAGGGGGCGCCGGGAGAGACCCAGTACTTC. Protein: CASSPQGAPGETQYF.

The chain links TRBV4-2 to TRBJ2-2; weak D call: TRBD1 (5 bases). CDR1 and CDR2 from the germline V gene are LGHNA and YNFKEQ. The V gene lost 4 bases and the J gene lost 1 base, with 13 bases spanning the gap. The CDR3 runs to 16 residues. The CDR3 spells CASSRGDRQNTGELFF. CDR3 DNA: TGTGCCAGCAGCCGAGGAGACAGACAGAACACCGGGGAGCTGTTTTTT.

The V gene is TRBV10-2, the J gene TRBJ1-3; TRBD1 aligns across 7 bases. This CDR3 is built from 14 residues. Germline V gives CDR1 WSHSY, CDR2 SAAADI. Losses at the gene ends were 6 bases for V and 2 bases for J; bases not matched to a gene: 4. The CDR3 bases are TGCGCCAGCAGACAGGGGCCTGCTGGAAACACCATATATTTT. It yields the protein CASRQGPAGNTIYF.

The chain combines TRBV4-3 with TRBJ2-2, with TRBD2 matching over 12 bases. CDR1 LGHNA and CDR2 YSLEER come from the germline V gene. The CDR3 loop spans 15 amino acids. The V segment lost 2 bases and the J segment 7 bases; nucleotides outside the gene matches: 2. CDR3: CASSQLAGGGGELFF. The CDR3 nucleotides read TGCGCCAGCAGCCAACTAGCGGGAGGGGGCGGGGAGCTGTTTTTT.

The CDR3 coding sequence is TGTGCCAGCAGTTACTCGGGGGCCGAAACAGATACGCAGTATTTT. It specifies CASSYSGAETDTQYF. The rearrangement uses TRBV6-5 and TRBJ2-3; tentatively, D is TRBD1 (6 bases). Germline-derived CDR1 and CDR2 are MNHEY and SVGAGI. The CDR3 is 15 amino acids. V lost 0 bases and J lost 3, with 10 bases in between.